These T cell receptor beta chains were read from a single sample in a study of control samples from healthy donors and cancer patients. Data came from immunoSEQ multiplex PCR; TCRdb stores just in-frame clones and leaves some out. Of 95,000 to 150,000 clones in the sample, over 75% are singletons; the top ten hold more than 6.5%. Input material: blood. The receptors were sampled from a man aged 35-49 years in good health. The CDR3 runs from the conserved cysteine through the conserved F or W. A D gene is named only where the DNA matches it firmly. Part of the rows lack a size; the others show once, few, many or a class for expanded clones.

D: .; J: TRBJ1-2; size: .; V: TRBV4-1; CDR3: CASSHTYEPGAVGGYTF; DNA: TGCGCCAGCAGCCATACCTATGAACCGGGGGCTGTGGGGGGCTACACCTTC
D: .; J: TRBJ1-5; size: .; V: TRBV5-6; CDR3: CASSSFSGGPLQPQHF; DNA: TGTGCCAGCAGCTCTTTCTCCGGGGGCCCTTTGCAGCCCCAGCATTTT
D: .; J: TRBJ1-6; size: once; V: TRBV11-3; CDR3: CASSLRGAYSPLHF; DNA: TGTGCCAGCAGCCTAAGGGGGGCTTATTCACCCCTCCACTTT
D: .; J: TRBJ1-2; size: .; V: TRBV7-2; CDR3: CASSLTGNDYGHTF; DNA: TGTGCCAGCAGCTTAACAGGGAACGACTATGGCCACACCTTC
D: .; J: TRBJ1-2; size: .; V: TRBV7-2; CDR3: CASSSPGGGYGYTF; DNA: TGTGCCAGCAGCTCGCCCGGGGGAGGCTATGGCTACACCTTC
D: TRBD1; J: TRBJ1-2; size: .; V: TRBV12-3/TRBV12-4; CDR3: CASSYGQGNGYTF; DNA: TGTGCCAGCAGTTACGGACAGGGTAATGGCTACACCTTC
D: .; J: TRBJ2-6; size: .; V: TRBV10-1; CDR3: CASSESGANVLTF; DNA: TGCGCCAGCAGTGAGTCTGGGGCCAACGTCCTGACTTTC
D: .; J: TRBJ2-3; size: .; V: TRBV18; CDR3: CASSQYKWADTQYF; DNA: TGTGCCAGCTCACAATATAAATGGGCAGATACGCAGTATTTT
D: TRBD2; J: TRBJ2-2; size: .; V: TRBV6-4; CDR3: CASSDGTRHTGELFF; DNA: TGTGCCAGCAGTGACGGGACTAGACACACCGGGGAGCTGTTTTTT
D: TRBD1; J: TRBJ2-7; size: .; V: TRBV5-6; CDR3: CASSRDRGSYEQYF; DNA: TGTGCCAGCAGCCGAGACAGGGGATCCTACGAGCAGTACTTC
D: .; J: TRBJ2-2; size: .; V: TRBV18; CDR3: CASSLRTDTGELFF; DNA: TGTGCCAGCTCACTTAGGACGGACACCGGGGAGCTGTTTTTT
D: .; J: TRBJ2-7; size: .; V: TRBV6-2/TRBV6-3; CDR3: CASSPWQGSSYEQYF; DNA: TGTGCCAGCAGTCCATGGCAGGGGAGCTCCTACGAGCAGTACTTC
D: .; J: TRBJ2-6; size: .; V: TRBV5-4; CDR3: CASSRFGAGAGANVLTF; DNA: TGTGCCAGCAGCCGCTTCGGGGCAGGGGCTGGGGCCAACGTCCTGACTTTC
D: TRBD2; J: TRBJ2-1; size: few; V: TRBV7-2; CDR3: CASSPRTSGGVHEQFF; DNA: TGTGCCAGCAGCCCCCGAACTAGCGGGGGGGTCCATGAGCAGTTCTTC
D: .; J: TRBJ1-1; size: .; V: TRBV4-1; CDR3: CASSQARRMNTEAFF; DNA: TGCGCCAGCAGCCAAGCAAGGAGGATGAACACTGAAGCTTTCTTT
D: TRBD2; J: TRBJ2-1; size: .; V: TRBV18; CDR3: CASSPQRGGRHNEQFF; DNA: TGTGCCAGCTCACCCCAGCGGGGGGGCCGGCACAATGAGCAGTTCTTC
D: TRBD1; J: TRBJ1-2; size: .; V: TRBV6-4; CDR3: CASSDTGTDHGYTF; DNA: TGTGCCAGCAGTGACACCGGGACAGATCATGGCTACACCTTC
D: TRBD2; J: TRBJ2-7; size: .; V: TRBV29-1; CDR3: CSVSSGTSGEYEQYF; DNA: TGCAGCGTCAGTTCCGGGACTAGCGGGGAGTACGAGCAGTACTTC
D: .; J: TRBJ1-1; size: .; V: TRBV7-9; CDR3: CASSLLPVLF; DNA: TGTGCCAGCAGCTTGTTACCGGTACTCTTT
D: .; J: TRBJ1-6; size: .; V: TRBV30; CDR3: CAWSGRGWSPLHF; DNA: TGTGCCTGGAGTGGAAGGGGTTGGTCACCCCTCCACTTT
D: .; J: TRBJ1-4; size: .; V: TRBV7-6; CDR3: CASSPRAIEKLFF; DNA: TGTGCCAGCAGCCCCCGGGCCATTGAAAAACTGTTTTTT
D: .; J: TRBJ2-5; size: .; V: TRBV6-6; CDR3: CASSYSLGLETQYF; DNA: TGTGCCAGCAGTTACTCTTTGGGATTGGAGACCCAGTACTTC
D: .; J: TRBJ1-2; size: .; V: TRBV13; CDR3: CASSLTGIGDYGYTF; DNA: TGTGCCAGCAGCTTAACAGGGATAGGGGATTATGGCTACACCTTC
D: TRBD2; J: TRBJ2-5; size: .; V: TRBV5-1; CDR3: CASRGTSGFQETQYF; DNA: TGCGCCAGCAGGGGGACTAGCGGCTTTCAAGAGACCCAGTACTTC
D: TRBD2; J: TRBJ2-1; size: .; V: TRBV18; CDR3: CASSPGLADHEQFF; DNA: TGTGCCAGCTCACCTGGACTAGCTGACCATGAGCAGTTCTTC
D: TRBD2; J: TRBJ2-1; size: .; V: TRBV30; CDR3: CAWSEAGGPEEQFF; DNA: TGTGCCTGGAGTGAAGCGGGGGGGCCCGAGGAGCAGTTCTTC
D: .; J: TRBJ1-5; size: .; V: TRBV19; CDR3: CASKILQASNQPQHF; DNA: TGTGCCAGTAAGATACTACAGGCGAGCAATCAGCCCCAGCATTTT
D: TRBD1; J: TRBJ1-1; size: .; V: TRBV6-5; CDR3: CASSTGQGSQTEAFF; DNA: TGTGCCAGCAGCACTGGACAGGGAAGCCAGACTGAAGCTTTCTTT
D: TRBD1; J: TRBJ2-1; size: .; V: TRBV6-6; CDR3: CASLKGASYNEQFF; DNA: TGTGCCAGCCTGAAGGGGGCCTCCTACAATGAGCAGTTCTTC
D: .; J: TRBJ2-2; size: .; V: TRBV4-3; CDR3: CASSPHLGAGGNTGELFF; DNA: TGCGCCAGCAGCCCCCATCTAGGGGCTGGGGGAAACACCGGGGAGCTGTTTTTT
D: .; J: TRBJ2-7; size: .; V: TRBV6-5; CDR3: CASSYSNTYEQYF; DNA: TGTGCCAGCAGTTACTCGAACACGTACGAGCAGTACTTC
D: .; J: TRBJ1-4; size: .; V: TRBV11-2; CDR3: CASSSEAATNEKLFF; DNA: TGTGCCAGCAGTTCCGAGGCTGCAACTAATGAAAAACTGTTTTTT
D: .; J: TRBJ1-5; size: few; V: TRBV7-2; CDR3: CASSLAIGGVSWGQPQHF; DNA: TGTGCCAGCAGCTTAGCGATCGGGGGGGTCTCCTGGGGGCAGCCCCAGCATTTT
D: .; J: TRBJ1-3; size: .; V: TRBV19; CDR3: CASSTASGNTIYF; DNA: TGTGCCAGTAGTACGGCCTCTGGAAACACCATATATTTT
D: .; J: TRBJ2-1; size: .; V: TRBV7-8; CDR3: CASSAFGDEQFF; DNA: TGTGCCAGCAGCGCATTCGGGGATGAGCAGTTCTTC
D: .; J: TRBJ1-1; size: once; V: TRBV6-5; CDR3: CASSPGFSNTEAFF; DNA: TGTGCCAGCAGTCCTGGGTTTTCGAACACTGAAGCTTTCTTT
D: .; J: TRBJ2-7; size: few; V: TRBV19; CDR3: CARGLGDIAYEQYF; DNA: TGTGCCAGGGGCCTTGGAGATATCGCCTACGAGCAGTACTTC
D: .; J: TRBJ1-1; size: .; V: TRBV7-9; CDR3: CASSLRVTEAFF; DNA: TGTGCCAGCAGCTTACGGGTCACTGAAGCTTTCTTT
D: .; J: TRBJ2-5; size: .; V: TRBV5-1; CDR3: CASSWSGTQQETQYF; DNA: TGCGCCAGCAGCTGGTCCGGGACACAGCAAGAGACCCAGTACTTC
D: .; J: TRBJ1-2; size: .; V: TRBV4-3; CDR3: CASSQVTGNYGYTF; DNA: TGCGCCAGCAGCCAAGTAACGGGGAACTATGGCTACACCTTC
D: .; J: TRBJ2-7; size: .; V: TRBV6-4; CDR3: CASSRDGTIDEQYF; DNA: TGTGCGAGCTCCCGGGACGGAACCATTGACGAGCAGTACTTC
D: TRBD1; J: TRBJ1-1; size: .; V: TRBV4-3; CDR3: CASSQEGTGGTEAFF; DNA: TGCGCCAGCAGCCAAGAGGGGACAGGGGGCACTGAAGCTTTCTTT
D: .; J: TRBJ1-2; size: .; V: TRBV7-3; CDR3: CASSLTGGGYTF; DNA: TGTGCCAGCAGCTTAACGGGTGGTGGCTACACCTTC
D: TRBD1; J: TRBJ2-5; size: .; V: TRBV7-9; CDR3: CASSLGGRGRVETQYF; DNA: TGTGCCAGCAGCTTAGGAGGCAGGGGGCGCGTAGAGACCCAGTACTTC
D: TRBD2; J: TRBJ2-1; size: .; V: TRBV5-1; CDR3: CASSLAGGGAFNEQFF; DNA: TGCGCCAGCAGCTTGGCGGGCGGGGGGGCATTTAATGAGCAGTTCTTC
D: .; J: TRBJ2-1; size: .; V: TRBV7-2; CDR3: CASSPVGGTGYNEQFF; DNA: TGTGCCAGCAGTCCTGTGGGGGGCACGGGATACAATGAGCAGTTCTTC
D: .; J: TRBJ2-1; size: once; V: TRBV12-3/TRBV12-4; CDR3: CASSDQRQGGFF; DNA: TGTGCCAGCAGTGACCAGAGACAGGGAGGATTCTTC
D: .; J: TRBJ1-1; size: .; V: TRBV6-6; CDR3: CASSPRTATSTEAFF; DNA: TGTGCCAGCAGTCCAAGGACAGCCACGAGCACTGAAGCTTTCTTT
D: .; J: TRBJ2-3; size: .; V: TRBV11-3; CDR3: CASSPRLTAQSTDTQYF; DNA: TGTGCCAGCAGCCCCCGTTTGACAGCCCAAAGCACAGATACGCAGTATTTT
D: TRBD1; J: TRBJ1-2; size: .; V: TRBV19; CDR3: CASRPTGARYGYTF; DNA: TGTGCCAGTAGACCAACAGGGGCTAGATATGGCTACACCTTC
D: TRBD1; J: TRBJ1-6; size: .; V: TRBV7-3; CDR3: CASSSSAGGRSPLHF; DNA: TGTGCCAGCAGCTCCAGCGCAGGGGGGAGATCACCCCTCCACTTT
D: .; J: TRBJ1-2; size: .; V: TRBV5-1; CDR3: CASSSGWDYGYTF; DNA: TGCGCCAGCAGCAGCGGATGGGACTATGGCTACACCTTC
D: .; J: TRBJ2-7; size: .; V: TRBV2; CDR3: CASSKTESGYF; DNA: TGTGCCAGCAGCAAGACAGAGTCTGGGTACTTC
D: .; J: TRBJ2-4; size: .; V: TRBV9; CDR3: CASSEGVGGALDIQYF; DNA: TGTGCCAGCAGCGAAGGGGTAGGGGGGGCGCTGGACATTCAGTACTTC
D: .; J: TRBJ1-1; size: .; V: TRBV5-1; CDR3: CASSLMSIRGTEAFF; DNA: TGCGCCAGCAGCTTAATGTCTATTCGGGGCACTGAAGCTTTCTTT
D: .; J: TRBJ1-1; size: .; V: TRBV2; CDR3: CASSEGRLLTEAFF; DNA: TGTGCCAGCAGTGAAGGCAGACTTCTCACTGAAGCTTTCTTT
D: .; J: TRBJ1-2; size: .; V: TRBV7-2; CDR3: CASSPTPGRAIYGYTF; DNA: TGTGCCAGCAGCCCGACCCCGGGGAGGGCCATCTATGGCTACACCTTC